Following are 18 T cell receptor beta chains from one sample sequenced in a study of identical twins. TCRdb reprocessed the 5' RACE reads with MiXCR, giving one entry per CDR3 protein. Among hundreds of thousands of distinct CDR3 sequences listed, less than 10% were seen once. Sequenced input: memory (CD45RO+) T cells sorted from blood. The source of these receptors is a woman between 18 and 29 years old in good health.

This clonotype was seen many times. The chain couples TRBV12-3 or TRBV12-4 to TRBJ1-1; unclear D gene. The V gene lost 9 bases and the J gene lost 5 bases, with 10 bases spanning the gap. This CDR3 region has 11 residues. The CDR3 sequence is CASTGYTEAFF. The CDR3, as DNA: TGTGCCAGTACGGGGTATACTGAAGCTTTCTTT.

This clonotype appeared many times. J is TRBJ1-1 and V is TRBV12-3 or TRBV12-4; D possibly corresponds to TRBD1 (5 bases). V shed 3 bases and J shed 5 bases, with 13 bases lying between them. This CDR3 has 14 amino acids. CDR3 sequence reads: CASSFAGRRTEAFF. In nucleotides, the CDR3 is TGTGCCAGCAGTTTCGCGGGACGGCGAACTGAAGCTTTCTTT.

This clonotype was observed at least ten times. The chain is built from TRBV20-1 and TRBJ2-3; 12 bases are shared with TRBD2. V gave up 5 bases and J gave up 5 bases; unmatched junction bases: 8. The CDR3 sequence is 15 residues long. The V gene's germline CDR1 is DFQATT and CDR2 SNEGSKA (reference sequence). CDR3 protein: CSAQRLAGARDTQYF. The CDR3, as DNA: TGCAGTGCTCAACGACTAGCGGGGGCGAGAGATACGCAGTATTTT.

This clonotype has only a few counts. This chain uses TRBV6-1 with TRBJ1-1; D perhaps matches TRBD1 (5 bases). The CDR3 has 14 residues. V lost 8 bases to trimming and J lost 1 base, with 14 bases between them. CDR1 and CDR2 from the germline V gene are MNHNS and SASEGT. The chain's CDR3 is CASGLRGENTEAFF. In nucleotides, the CDR3 is TGTGCCAGCGGGCTCCGGGGGGAGAACACTGAAGCTTTCTTT.

The V call is TRBV6-1, the J call TRBJ2-5; tentatively, D is TRBD2 (6 bases). CDR3 length: 13 amino acids. Germline V gene lookup returns CDR1 MNHNS and CDR2 SASEGT. V dropped 3 bases and J dropped 2 bases, with 7 bases sitting between them. CDR3 bases: TGTGCCAGCAGTGAGGGGACTCAAGAGACCCAGTACTTC. Amino acid sequence: CASSEGTQETQYF.

The chain employs TRBV11-2 and TRBJ1-2; 7 nucleotides line up with TRBD1. Germline values: CDR1 SGHAT, CDR2 FQNNGV. The CDR3 has 14 amino acids. With 2 bases clipped from V and 9 bases from J, the junction kept 9 bases outside the gene matches. The CDR3 nucleotides read TGTGCCAGCAGCTTAAACAGGGGCGTATTTAGCTACACCTTC. Translating it yields CASSLNRGVFSYTF.

This clonotype occurred a few times. J is TRBJ2-7 and V is TRBV11-2, with D possibly matching TRBD2 (6 bases). The germline gives CDR1 SGHAT, CDR2 FQNNGV. Trimming took off 3 bases at V and 3 bases at J, with 12 bases between the two ends. The CDR3 runs to 14 residues. The CDR3 protein is CASSLTRNGYEQYF. The CDR3 DNA follows: TGTGCCAGCAGCTTGACTAGAAATGGCTACGAGCAGTACTTC.

This sequence joins TRBV18 and TRBJ2-7; TRBD1 might be the D (5 bases). The CDR3 has 14 residues. With 2 bases removed from V and 2 bases from J, the gap between germline ends came to 10 bases. Germline V lookup: CDR1 KGHSH, CDR2 LQKENI. The CDR3 DNA reads as TGTGCCAGCTCACCAGGAACGACAGCCTACGAGCAGTACTTC. Translation gives CASSPGTTAYEQYF.

There are a few counts of this clonotype. This chain connects TRBV5-1 to TRBJ2-1; 8 bases are shared with TRBD2. The CDR3 sequence is 15 residues long. Germline V gives CDR1 SGHRS, CDR2 YFSETQ. The V segment lost 1 base and the J segment 8 bases; nucleotides outside the gene matches: 8. The CDR3 region has the DNA TGCGCCAGCAGCTTGCCGTCGGGGGGGCCCGATGAGCAGTTCTTC. It yields the protein CASSLPSGGPDEQFF.

This chain uses TRBV10-3 with TRBJ2-2; D gene unclear. The length of the CDR3 is 14 residues. Germline CDR1 reads ENHRY; CDR2 reads SYGVKD. Trimming shortened V by 2 bases and J by 4 bases, and 8 bases separated the two germline ends. The CDR3 nucleotides are TGTGCCATCAGTGAGCCTTACAGCACCGGGGAGCTGTTTTTT. Its protein is CAISEPYSTGELFF.

The rearrangement links TRBV20-1 to TRBJ1-1; 8 positions agree with TRBD1. The CDR3 extends over 14 amino acids. The germline V gene has CDR1 DFQATT and CDR2 SNEGSKA (reference sequence). The junction had 8 bases not matched to a gene; V was cut back by 5 bases and J by 3 bases. This chain's CDR3 is CSAYDRGVDTEAFF. For the CDR3, the DNA is TGCAGTGCTTACGACAGGGGAGTAGACACTGAAGCTTTCTTT.

This chain uses TRBV20-1 with TRBJ2-2, with TRBD2 identical over 13 bases. The CDR3 sequence is 15 residues long. Germline V CDR1 and CDR2: DFQATT, SNEGSKA (reference sequence). V gave up 4 bases and J gave up 5 bases; unmatched junction bases: 4. CDR3 amino acids: CSATKTSGGTGELFF. CDR3 in DNA: TGCAGTGCTACAAAGACTAGCGGGGGGACCGGGGAGCTGTTTTTT.

The chain recombines TRBV7-9 with TRBJ2-1; D perhaps matches TRBD1 (6 bases). The ends were cut back, 2 bases at V and 8 bases at J, with 16 bases in the middle. Germline V gives CDR1 SEHNR, CDR2 FQNEAQ (reference sequence). The CDR3 is 15 residues long. CDR3 protein: CASSLTPRPGDEQFF. As DNA, the CDR3 is TGTGCCAGCAGCTTAACCCCCCGCCCAGGGGATGAGCAGTTCTTC.

V gene TRBV7-2 combines with J gene TRBJ2-7; D ambiguous. CDR1 and CDR2 (germline): SGHTA, FQGNSA. The V gene lost 4 bases and the J gene lost 0 bases, with 10 bases spanning the gap. CDR3 length: 14 amino acids. CDR3 sequence: CASSSYRRSYEQYF. CDR3 bases: TGTGCCAGCAGCTCTTACCGTCGCTCCTACGAGCAGTACTTC.

This clonotype was found a few times. V gene TRBV20-1 combines with J gene TRBJ2-1; D perhaps matches TRBD2 (7 bases). The germline V and J ends were trimmed by 3 bases and 9 bases, with 21 bases remaining between them. The CDR3 loop spans 15 amino acids. CDR1 is DFQATT and CDR2 is SNEGSKA in the germline V gene (reference sequence). The CDR3 reads CSARGGRLGSSEQFF. In DNA, the CDR3 is TGCAGTGCTAGGGGGGGGCGACTAGGAAGTAGTGAGCAGTTCTTC.

This clonotype was seen many times. The genes are TRBV5-1 and TRBJ1-6; 7 bases are a match to TRBD1. CDR1 and CDR2 from the germline V gene are SGHRS and YFSETQ. The CDR3 consists of 16 residues. After removal of 4 bases from V and 6 bases from J, the junction contained 10 bases not matched to a gene. The CDR3 bases are TGCGCCAGCAGCCCCCTGATCGCAGGGGGTAATTCACCCCTCCACTTT. Protein product: CASSPLIAGGNSPLHF.

The chain employs TRBV7-3 and TRBJ1-1; D is ambiguous. Germline loops: CDR1 SGHTA, CDR2 FQGTGA. V was cut by 5 bases and J by 1 base, with 8 bases left in between. The CDR3 spans 13 residues. This CDR3 reads CASSVQPNTEAFF. CDR3 nucleotide sequence: TGTGCCAGCAGCGTACAGCCGAACACTGAAGCTTTCTTT. Looking up the rest from reference TRBV7-3 and TRBJ1-1 gives the full variable domain: GAGVSQTPSNKVTEKGKYVELRCDPISGHTALYWYRQSLGQGPEFLIYFQGTGAADDSGLPNDRFFAVRPEGSVSTLKIQRTERGDSAVYLCASSVQPNTEAFFGQGTRLTVV.

There are many counts of this clonotype. The V gene is TRBV18, the J gene TRBJ2-3, with D perhaps TRBD1 (5 bases). V gave up 4 bases and J gave up 0 bases, with 5 bases separating them. The CDR3 has 13 amino acids. Germline V gene data show CDR1 as KGHSH and CDR2 as LQKENI. CDR3 bases: TGTGCCAGCTCACAGGGGAGCACAGATACGCAGTATTTT. The encoded protein is CASSQGSTDTQYF. Combining the CDR3 with reference TRBV18 and TRBJ2-3 gives the whole variable domain NAGVMQNPRHLVRRRGQEARLRCSPMKGHSHVYWYRQLPEEGLKFMVYLQKENIIDESGMPKERFSAEFPKEGPSILRIQQVVRGDSAAYFCASSQGSTDTQYFGPGTRLTVL.